Each of the 24 T cell receptor beta chains below was sequenced from the same sample in a study of cytomegalovirus exposure and HLA in healthy donors. The PCR contained 60 Vbeta and 13 Jbeta primers. Produced via immunoSEQ multiplex PCR; TCRdb's table is partial and in-frame only. Counted here are 170,000 or so clones, around four fifths occurring once; the ten biggest clones make up around 1.5%. The source material was PBMCs. The receptors originated from a woman in her twenties or thirties in good health and CMV-seropositive.

This clone was seen a handful of times. This sequence joins TRBV7-9 and TRBJ2-7, with D perhaps TRBD1 (6 bases). V was pared by 5 bases and J by 6 bases, with 17 bases between. Germline values: CDR1 SEHNR, CDR2 FQNEAQ (reference sequence). The CDR3 is 14 residues long. This chain's CDR3 is CASSTNRDESEQYF. The CDR3 DNA is TGTGCCAGCAGCACGAACAGGGATGAAAGCGAGCAGTACTTC.

The table lists this clone with a few counts. The chain combines TRBV10-1 with TRBJ2-3; 7 bases match TRBD2. The CDR3 consists of 16 residues. V lost 2 bases and J lost 5; bases outside the gene matches: 10. Germline-derived CDR1 and CDR2 are WNHNN and SYGVQD (reference sequence). The CDR3, as DNA: TGCGCCAGCAGTGAGACGGGGGAGGGCCATGAAGATACGCAGTATTTT. Translated: CASSETGEGHEDTQYF.

The gene calls are TRBV6-5 and TRBJ1-5; 8 positions match TRBD1. The ends lost 4 bases at V and 8 bases at J; junction bases unmatched: 7. Per the germline V gene, CDR1 is MNHEY and CDR2 is SVGAGI. CDR3 length equals 14 residues. The CDR3 nucleotides read TGTGCCAGCAGTTTACAGGGGGGTTATGAGCCCCAGCATTTT. This translates into CASSLQGGYEPQHF.

The rearrangement uses TRBV7-9 and TRBJ1-3; D perhaps matches TRBD1 (5 bases). The ends were cut back, 1 base at V and 5 bases at J, with 9 bases in the middle. This CDR3 is 14 amino acids long. Looked up from germline, CDR1 is SEHNR and CDR2 is FQNEAQ (reference sequence). CDR3 sequence reads: CASSLGGSRNTIYF. The CDR3, as DNA: TGTGCCAGCAGCTTAGGGGGCTCCAGAAACACCATATATTTT.

V and J are TRBV30 and TRBJ1-5, with a weak D call TRBD1 (6 bases). The CDR3 is 21 amino acids. V lost 0 bases and J lost 3, with 30 bases in between. The germline gives CDR1 GTSNPN, CDR2 SVGIG (reference sequence). The CDR3 here is CAWSVGKDSRKTIWPNQPQHF. The DNA for the CDR3 is TGTGCCTGGAGTGTAGGCAAGGACAGTCGGAAAACGATCTGGCCCAATCAGCCCCAGCATTTT.

This chain connects TRBV28 to TRBJ1-1; D perhaps matches TRBD1 (5 bases). V was shortened by 4 bases and J by 0 bases, with 12 bases between the two germline ends. Per the germline V gene, CDR1 is MDHEN and CDR2 is SYDVKM. The CDR3 length is 15 residues. CDR3 nucleotides: TGTGCCAGCAGTTCAAGACAGTTTATGAACACTGAAGCTTTCTTT. This codes for CASSSRQFMNTEAFF.

The chain carries TRBV5-6 and TRBJ2-7; 10 nucleotides line up with TRBD2. The CDR3 is 14 residues long. Trimming took 3 bases from V and 0 from J; bases not matched to a gene: 0. From germline, CDR1 is SGHDT and CDR2 YYEEEE. This CDR3 is CASSSSGSSYEQYF. CDR3 bases: TGTGCCAGCAGCTCTAGCGGGAGCTCCTACGAGCAGTACTTC.

V and J are TRBV19 and TRBJ2-5; TRBD2 agrees at 14 bases. This CDR3 is built from 16 residues. Germline loops: CDR1 LNHDA, CDR2 SQIVND (reference sequence). V was clipped by 3 bases and J by 5 bases; unmatched bases: 5. This chain's CDR3 is CASSIPGLAGVETQYF. The CDR3 nucleotides read TGTGCCAGTAGTATCCCGGGACTAGCGGGAGTGGAGACCCAGTACTTC.

V is TRBV9 and J is TRBJ2-1, with TRBD2 matching over 7 bases. V dropped 3 bases and J dropped 3; count of bases not matched to a gene: 9. Germline V lookup: CDR1 SGDLS, CDR2 YYNGEE. The CDR3 covers 16 residues. The CDR3 nucleotides read TGTGCCAGCAGCGACCTCGGGGGGAGGGACTACAATGAGCAGTTCTTC. Translating it yields CASSDLGGRDYNEQFF.

The chain couples TRBV14 to TRBJ2-1, with 9 bases that match TRBD2. CDR3 length: 16 amino acids. V trimming: 3 bases; J trimming: 2 bases; junction bases outside the gene matches: 5. CDR1 and CDR2 (germline): SGHDN, FVKESK. In nucleotides, the CDR3 is TGTGCCAGCAGCCAGCGCCTAGCGGGGACCTACAATGAGCAGTTCTTC. Protein product: CASSQRLAGTYNEQFF.

The V and J genes are TRBV15 and TRBJ2-5; D ambiguous. The CDR3 length is 14 residues. Germline lookup yields CDR1 LNHNV and CDR2 YYDKDF (reference sequence). V lost 0 bases, J lost 1 base, and 6 bases lay in between. The DNA of the CDR3 is TGTGCCACCAGCAGAGATCCTACCCAAGAGACCCAGTACTTC. This gives the protein CATSRDPTQETQYF.

The chain links TRBV19 to TRBJ1-2; no definite D call. Germline-derived CDR1 and CDR2 are LNHDA and SQIVND (reference sequence). CDR3 length: 16 amino acids. V was trimmed by 6 bases and J by 4 bases, leaving 21 bases between them. CDR3 sequence (DNA): TGTGCCAGTAGCCAAACTAGAACCCCGGTCGGCTATGGCTACACCTTC. Amino acids: CASSQTRTPVGYGYTF.

The chain employs TRBV18 and TRBJ2-7, with TRBD2 as a possible D gene (6 bases). Trimming removed 1 base at V and 5 bases at J, with 12 bases between. This CDR3 spans 14 amino acids. Germline V gene sequence: CDR1 KGHSH, CDR2 LQKENI. The CDR3 DNA is TGTGCCAGCTCACCACTAGCGGAGTCCCACGAGCAGTACTTC. Protein: CASSPLAESHEQYF.

The chain recombines TRBV6-6 with TRBJ2-7; possibly TRBD2 for D (5 bases). The CDR3 spans 13 residues. V lost 6 bases, J lost 5 bases, and 14 bases lay in between. Germline V gives CDR1 MNHNY, CDR2 SVGAGI (reference sequence). The DNA of the CDR3 is TGTGCCAGCAGAAGTTTAGCGTTGGACGAGCAGTACTTC. Its protein is CASRSLALDEQYF.

This chain joins TRBV30 and TRBJ2-3; D call uncertain. The CDR3 extends over 14 amino acids. Trimming removed 1 base at V and 6 bases at J, with 14 bases between. Germline V gene sequence: CDR1 GTSNPN, CDR2 SVGIG (reference sequence). CDR3 in amino acids: CAWSAAKLGDTQYF. The CDR3 coding sequence is TGTGCCTGGAGTGCCGCGAAACTCGGGGATACGCAGTATTTT.

The chain couples TRBV5-4 to TRBJ2-1; D not certain. CDR1 SGHNT and CDR2 YYREEE come from the germline V gene (reference sequence). The CDR3 covers 15 residues. The V end was cut by 0 bases, the J end by 2 bases, with 9 bases between. The CDR3 loop is CASSLAAYPYNEQFF. DNA for the CDR3: TGTGCCAGCAGCTTGGCTGCCTACCCCTACAATGAGCAGTTCTTC.

V is TRBV4-1 and J is TRBJ2-1; no firm D call. Germline V gene sequence: CDR1 MGHRA, CDR2 YSYEKL. The CDR3 loop spans 16 amino acids. The V gene lost 2 bases and the J gene lost 5 bases, with 16 bases spanning the gap. The CDR3 region is CASSQSQQGVNNEQFF. The CDR3 DNA sequence: TGCGCCAGCAGCCAAAGTCAACAAGGAGTTAACAATGAGCAGTTCTTC.

This clone appeared once. The V and J genes are TRBV5-1 and TRBJ1-1, with D unclear. The germline V gene has CDR1 SGHRS and CDR2 YFSETQ. This CDR3 has 15 residues. V lost 0 bases and J lost 2, with 11 bases in between. In nucleotides, the CDR3 is TGCGCCAGCAGCTTGGACCCCTCCAGTAACACTGAAGCTTTCTTT. The encoded protein is CASSLDPSSNTEAFF.

The chain couples TRBV27 to TRBJ1-1; no clear D. CDR1 is MNHEY and CDR2 is SMNVEV in the germline V gene (reference sequence). Trimming took off 6 bases at V and 5 bases at J, with 10 bases between the two ends. This CDR3 spans 12 amino acids. The CDR3 nucleotides read TGTGCCAGCAGCCGAAGCGGGACTGAAGCTTTCTTT. Translation gives CASSRSGTEAFF.

This CDR3 reads CASATPIMQGQGSYEQYF. The CDR3 bases are TGTGCCAGCGCAACACCGATTATGCAAGGACAGGGCTCCTACGAGCAGTACTTC. V and J are TRBV28 and TRBJ2-7; 8 bases line up with TRBD1. Germline CDR1 is MDHEN and CDR2 is SYDVKM. After removal of 8 bases from V and 0 bases from J, the junction contained 18 bases not matched to a gene. This CDR3 is 18 amino acids long. Together with reference TRBV28 and TRBJ2-7, the CDR3 gives the full variable domain: DVKVTQSSRYLVKRTGEKVFLECVQDMDHENMFWYRQDPGLGLRLIYFSYDVKMKEKGDIPEGYSVSREKKERFSLILESASTNQTSMYLCASATPIMQGQGSYEQYFGPGTRLTVT.

The V and J genes are TRBV6-6 and TRBJ2-6, with D unclear. This CDR3 is built from 16 residues. Germline values: CDR1 MNHNY, CDR2 SVGAGI (reference sequence). V lost 7 bases and J lost 4, with 17 bases in between. The CDR3 bases are TGTGCCAGCACCAGCCCTGTCCTGGAGGGGGCCAACGTCCTGACTTTC. This encodes CASTSPVLEGANVLTF.

The chain links TRBV19 to TRBJ2-2, with D tentatively TRBD1 (5 bases). The V end lost 5 bases, the J end lost 6 bases, and 22 bases lay between the germline ends. Germline values: CDR1 LNHDA, CDR2 SQIVND (reference sequence). The CDR3 is 17 amino acids. The CDR3, as DNA: TGTGCCAGTAGTGAGCAGGGATGGACGGGTAGTTCCGGGGAGCTGTTTTTT. It yields the protein CASSEQGWTGSSGELFF.

The rearrangement joins TRBV5-1 to TRBJ2-5; TRBD1 agrees at 7 bases. Looked up from germline, CDR1 is SGHRS and CDR2 is YFSETQ. The CDR3 totals 14 residues. The V segment lost 4 bases and the J segment 2 bases; nucleotides outside the gene matches: 5. CDR3 in amino acids: CASSPGQPQETQYF. The CDR3 bases are TGCGCCAGCAGCCCGGGACAGCCTCAAGAGACCCAGTACTTC.

This chain uses TRBV28 with TRBJ2-3; 7 positions match TRBD1. The CDR3 contains 15 residues. The germline V gene encodes CDR1 MDHEN and CDR2 SYDVKM. With V trimmed by 6 bases and J by 1 base, 7 bases remained unmatched. The CDR3 spells CASSYTGTGTDTQYF. CDR3 coding DNA: TGTGCCAGCAGCTATACCGGGACAGGCACAGATACGCAGTATTTT.